Shown below are 30 T cell receptor beta chains from a single sample sequenced in a study of CXCR3-negative and CXCR3-positive naive CD8 T cells. cDNA libraries for TRB were generated by 5' RACE incorporating UMI labels. TCRdb reanalyzed the 5' RACE reads, giving one entry per CDR3 protein sequence and no DNA. The repertoire table contains roughly 24,000 distinct CDR3 sequences. Sequenced material: naive CXCR3- CD8+ T cells from blood. The sample's subset: CD45RO-CCR7+CD27+CD95- naive CD8+ T cells lacking CXCR3 (TNR3-). The origin of the receptors is a human donor in good health. Some clones in this sample may be carry-over from other donors' samples.

The chain is built from TRBV3-1 and TRBJ1-2; TCRdb designates TRBD1, a call that cannot be tested without DNA. The CDR3 sequence is 15 residues long. Germline CDR1 is LGHDT and CDR2 is YNNKEL (reference sequence). The CDR3 loop is CASSQGEDRVRGYTF. The whole variable domain, remainder taken from reference TRBV3-1 and TRBJ1-2, is DTAVSQTPKYLVTQMGNDKSIKCEQNLGHDTMYWYKQDSKKFLKIMFSYNNKELIINETVPNRFSPKSPDKAHLNLHINSLELGDSAVYFCASSQGEDRVRGYTFGSGTRLTVV.

The chain couples TRBV7-3 to TRBJ2-1. The CDR3 extends over 15 amino acids. The germline CDR1 and CDR2 sequences are SGHTA and FQGTGA. CDR3 sequence: CASSWSGSSYNEQFF.

This chain uses TRBV7-9 with TRBJ1-2; TCRdb outputs TRBD1, but without DNA this stays unchecked. Germline V gene lookup returns CDR1 SEHNR and CDR2 FQNEAQ (reference sequence). CDR3 size: 13 residues. This CDR3 reads CASSLSGTPGYTF.

The gene calls are TRBV29-1 and TRBJ1-1. Germline values: CDR1 SQVTM, CDR2 ANQGSEA. CDR3 length equals 12 residues. The CDR3 spells CSVTRQNTEAFF.

The chain recombines TRBV29-1 with TRBJ2-4; absent DNA, TCRdb's TRBD2 call cannot be checked. The germline gives CDR1 SQVTM, CDR2 ANQGSEA. This CDR3 is 15 amino acids long. The CDR3 here is CSVAGGPIAKNIQYF.

The genes are TRBV11-3 and TRBJ1-1. CDR3 length: 12 amino acids. Germline V gene data show CDR1 as SGHNT and CDR2 as YENEEA. Here the CDR3 reads CASSFLGTEAFF.

This clonotype registers medium-sized by frequency. V gene TRBV11-2 combines with J gene TRBJ1-3. There are 17 residues in the CDR3. The germline CDR1 and CDR2 sequences are SGHAT and FQNNGV. This chain's CDR3 is CASSLAAAVSSGNTIYF.

The chain is built from TRBV7-2 and TRBJ2-4; TCRdb's D call, TRBD1, is unchecked because there is no DNA. The CDR3 covers 17 residues. Germline V lookup: CDR1 SGHTA, CDR2 FQGNSA. This CDR3 reads CASSIRTNWAIKNIQYF.

This sequence joins TRBV6-1 and TRBJ2-5; the D call from TCRdb, TRBD1, cannot be confirmed without DNA. There are 13 residues in the CDR3. Germline lookup yields CDR1 MNHNS and CDR2 SASEGT. CDR3 region: CAIEPGQQETQYF.

The chain uses TRBV7-8 and TRBJ1-5. CDR1 and CDR2 (germline): SGHVS, FQNEAQ. The CDR3 spans 13 residues. This CDR3 reads CASSLSDNQPQHF.

The V call is TRBV5-1, the J call TRBJ2-1. This CDR3 comprises 17 residues. The germline V gene has CDR1 SGHRS and CDR2 YFSETQ. The CDR3 is CASSLVGLPTSPNEQFF.

The rearrangement uses TRBV29-1 and TRBJ2-7. Germline values: CDR1 SQVTM, CDR2 ANQGSEA. This CDR3 comprises 14 residues. CDR3 sequence: CSVGDPVGPYEQYF.

The chain joins TRBV10-3 to TRBJ1-1; TCRdb reports TRBD1, a call that lacks DNA to check it against. Germline V gene sequence: CDR1 ENHRY, CDR2 SYGVKD. There are 16 residues in the CDR3. The CDR3 loop is CAISGGPDRPEAEAFF.

V is TRBV5-1 and J is TRBJ2-1; the D call from TCRdb, TRBD1, cannot be confirmed without DNA. CDR3 size: 18 residues. The germline gives CDR1 SGHRS, CDR2 YFSETQ. CDR3 region: CASSLETLGGAPYNEQFF.

The chain couples TRBV29-1 to TRBJ1-1; the D call from TCRdb, TRBD1, cannot be confirmed without DNA. This CDR3 region has 11 residues. Germline CDR1 and CDR2: SQVTM and ANQGSEA. CDR3 protein: CSVQGNTEAFF.

The chain couples TRBV16 to TRBJ1-4. The V gene's germline CDR1 is KGHSY and CDR2 FQNENV. This CDR3 spans 15 amino acids. The CDR3 reads CASSQIGPTNEKLFF.

This clonotype shows up as medium-sized by frequency. CDR3 amino acids: CSAQTGNTEAFF. The chain links TRBV29-1 to TRBJ1-1. CDR1 is SQVTM, CDR2 ANQGSEA, per germline. The CDR3 consists of 12 residues.

The rearrangement joins TRBV7-2 to TRBJ2-3; with no DNA, the TCRdb D assignment of TRBD2 cannot be verified. Germline V lookup: CDR1 SGHTA, CDR2 FQGNSA. The CDR3 is made up of 17 amino acids. The chain's CDR3 is CASSPTPGTSGSDTQYF.

The CDR3 here is CASSFGIRSQHF. This rearrangement joins TRBV12-3 or TRBV12-4 to TRBJ1-5; no DNA is available, so the TRBD1 call from TCRdb remains unchecked. The CDR3 totals 12 residues.

The rearrangement joins TRBV28 to TRBJ2-7; TCRdb designates TRBD1, a call that cannot be tested without DNA. The V gene's germline CDR1 is MDHEN and CDR2 SYDVKM. CDR3 length equals 15 residues. This CDR3 is CASSLGTGGTYEQYF.

The rearrangement uses TRBV20-1 and TRBJ2-3; the D call from TCRdb, TRBD1, cannot be confirmed without DNA. Per the germline V gene, CDR1 is DFQATT and CDR2 is SNEGSKA (reference sequence). CDR3 length: 16 residues. CDR3 in amino acids: CSARDPHRGRTDTQYF.

The chain recombines TRBV4-3 with TRBJ1-4. CDR3 size: 15 residues. The germline gives CDR1 LGHNA, CDR2 YSLEER. The CDR3 sequence is CASSQDRALNEKLFF.

The V call is TRBV4-2, the J call TRBJ2-1; TCRdb calls TRBD2, which cannot be checked without DNA. CDR3 size: 17 residues. Germline V gene data show CDR1 as LGHNA and CDR2 as YNFKEQ. The CDR3 reads CASSPHRDQGRYNEQFF.

The V gene is TRBV20-1, the J gene TRBJ2-1; the D gene TCRdb calls, TRBD1, cannot be checked with no DNA. Per germline, CDR1 DFQATT and CDR2 SNEGSKA (reference sequence). The CDR3 is made up of 16 amino acids. The CDR3: CSARDPLAGAINEQFF.

V and J are TRBV29-1 and TRBJ1-2; there is no DNA to check the TCRdb D call of TRBD1. In germline, CDR1 is SQVTM, CDR2 ANQGSEA. The CDR3 length is 13 residues. The CDR3 sequence is CSTEQGPVDGYTF.

The CDR3: CSAQQTQLEAFF. V is TRBV29-1 and J is TRBJ1-1. Germline values: CDR1 SQVTM, CDR2 ANQGSEA. The CDR3 totals 12 residues.

The chain combines TRBV29-1 with TRBJ1-2. Germline CDR1 and CDR2: SQVTM and ANQGSEA. The CDR3 has 13 residues. This CDR3 reads CSVEDREDYGYTF.

The chain uses TRBV27 and TRBJ2-7; TCRdb selects TRBD1, and the lack of DNA leaves this call unchecked. Germline V gene data show CDR1 as MNHEY and CDR2 as SMNVEV (reference sequence). This CDR3 spans 13 amino acids. This CDR3 reads CASSSTVDYEQYF.

The chain combines TRBV6-5 with TRBJ2-1; the D gene TCRdb calls, TRBD2, cannot be checked with no DNA. Per the germline V gene, CDR1 is MNHEY and CDR2 is SVGAGI. The CDR3 consists of 13 residues. The chain's CDR3 is CASSYFSGNEQFF.

This chain uses TRBV4-1 with TRBJ2-2; there is no DNA to check the TCRdb D call of TRBD1. This CDR3 region has 15 residues. Germline V lookup: CDR1 MGHRA, CDR2 YSYEKL. CDR3 sequence: CASSQRGGNTGELFF.